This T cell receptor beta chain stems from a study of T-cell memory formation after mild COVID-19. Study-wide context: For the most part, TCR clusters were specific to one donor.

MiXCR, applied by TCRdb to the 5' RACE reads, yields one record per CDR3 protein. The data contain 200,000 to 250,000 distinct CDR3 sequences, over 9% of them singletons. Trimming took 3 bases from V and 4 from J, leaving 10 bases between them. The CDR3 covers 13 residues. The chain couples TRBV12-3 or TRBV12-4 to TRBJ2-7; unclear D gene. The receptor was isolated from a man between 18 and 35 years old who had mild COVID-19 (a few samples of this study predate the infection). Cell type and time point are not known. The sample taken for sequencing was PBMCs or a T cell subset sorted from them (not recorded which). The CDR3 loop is CASSFKAGYEQYF. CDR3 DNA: TGTGCCAGCAGTTTCAAGGCAGGTTACGAGCAGTACTTC.